The present TCR beta chain was sequenced within a study of blood T cells in healthy people across ages. Whole-study findings and limits: No one knew whether donors had CMV, which possibly confounded expanded clonotype changes. A conclusive naive versus antigen-experienced comparison was prevented by the unsorted PBMCs. There was a strong correlation between TCR beta diversity and naive T cell percentage.

The germline V gene has CDR1 SEHNR and CDR2 FQNEAQ (reference sequence). The CDR3 is made up of 14 amino acids. For the second PCR, which ran for roughly 6 to 12 cycles, a sample-barcoded 5' primer and a J-beta primer mix were used. TCRdb re-called the 5' RACE reads through MiXCR, storing one row per CDR3 protein. Of 730,000 or so distinct CDR3 sequences in the sample, 40% to 45% were seen once. About this clonotype: Its antigen is unidentified.

The TCR was taken from an elderly man in good health. This chain links TRBV7-9 with TRBJ2-7; D is unresolved. The closer fit of TRBJ2-5 to the DNA end suggests the J call may be wrong. The specimen was blood. The CDR3 sequence is CASSLSLGFETQYF. In DNA form, the CDR3 reads TGTGCCAGCAGCTTATCTTTAGGTTTTGAGACCCAGTACTTC.